The 27 T cell receptor beta chains in this list originate from one sample, sequenced in a study of blood T cell repertoires in COVID-19 (TCRdb year 2020). Libraries were built with the immunoSEQ multiplex PCR assay. Imported from immuneACCESS, the table was reduced by TCRdb to in-frame sequences with V and J called. These copies leave out some clones; in studies compared against another copy, an unresolved V gene accounts for under half, and the cause of the remainder is not known. The sample table contains approximately 270,000 clones; only one count was recorded for less than 95% of them. 2.8% of the sample lies in the top ten. Sequenced sample: PBMCs or T cells enriched from blood (not recorded which). All receptors come from a man in his forties who had been exposed to COVID-19.

This clone was observed a single time. The rearrangement uses TRBV19 and TRBJ1-5; perhaps TRBD1 as D (5 bases). Trimming left V 4 bases short and J 5 bases short, with 12 bases between. The V gene's germline CDR1 is LNHDA and CDR2 SQIVND (reference sequence). This CDR3 region has 14 residues. CDR3: CASSTGLDDQPQHF. The CDR3, as DNA: TGTGCCAGTAGTACAGGGTTGGATGATCAGCCCCAGCATTTT. The full variable domain, in which reference TRBV19 and TRBJ1-5 provide the parts outside the CDR3, is DGGITQSPKYLFRKEGQNVTLSCEQNLNHDAMYWYRQDPGQGLRLIYYSQIVNDFQKGDIAEGYSVSREKKESFPLTVTSAQKNPTAFYLCASSTGLDDQPQHFGDGTRLSIL.

The chain carries TRBV18 and TRBJ1-2; D is ambiguous. This CDR3 has 15 amino acids. The V gene lost 6 bases and the J gene lost 4 bases, with 18 bases spanning the gap. Germline assignment: CDR1 KGHSH and CDR2 LQKENI. The CDR3 here is CASSHVAQVAYGYTF. For the CDR3, the DNA is TGTGCCAGCTCGCATGTGGCGCAGGTCGCCTATGGCTACACCTTC. Together with reference TRBV18 and TRBJ1-2, the CDR3 gives the full variable domain: NAGVMQNPRHLVRRRGQEARLRCSPMKGHSHVYWYRQLPEEGLKFMVYLQKENIIDESGMPKERFSAEFPKEGPSILRIQQVVRGDSAAYFCASSHVAQVAYGYTFGSGTRLTVV.

This chain connects TRBV7-9 to TRBJ1-1; 7 bases are a match to TRBD1. Trimming removed 5 bases from V and 2 bases from J; junction bases left unmatched: 5. CDR3 size: 14 residues. Germline values: CDR1 SEHNR, CDR2 FQNEAQ (reference sequence). The CDR3 is CASSPTGLNTEAFF. The CDR3 DNA reads as TGTGCCAGCAGCCCGACAGGGCTTAACACTGAAGCTTTCTTT.

This chain uses TRBV7-2 with TRBJ2-7; 10 nucleotides match TRBD1. Germline V gene sequence: CDR1 SGHTA, CDR2 FQGNSA. The V and J ends lost 5 bases and 7 bases, in that order; junction bases with no gene match: 8. The CDR3 length is 14 residues. This chain's CDR3 is CASSLTRGQGEQYF. In nucleotides, the CDR3 is TGTGCCAGCAGCCTCACCAGGGGACAGGGGGAGCAGTACTTC.

The chain employs TRBV4-2 and TRBJ2-3; tentative D call: TRBD2 (5 bases). The germline CDR1 and CDR2 sequences are LGHNA and YNFKEQ. The CDR3 is made up of 17 amino acids. The V end lost 1 base, the J end lost 4 bases, and 18 bases lay between the germline ends. CDR3 DNA: TGTGCCAGCAGCCAAGGCCGAGAGGGTGGGCAGTCAGATACGCAGTATTTT. The encoded protein is CASSQGREGGQSDTQYF.

V and J are TRBV28 and TRBJ2-2; 12 nucleotides agree with TRBD2. Looked up from germline, CDR1 is MDHEN and CDR2 is SYDVKM. J was trimmed by 5 bases and V by 0 bases; bases with no gene match: 7. The CDR3 length is 18 residues. As DNA, the CDR3 is TGTGCCAGCAGTTTATGGACGACTAGCGGGAGAGGGACCGGGGAGCTGTTTTTT. Encoded protein: CASSLWTTSGRGTGELFF.

This CDR3 reads CASSQELRQGAYEQYF. The CDR3, as DNA: TGCGCCAGCAGCCAAGAGCTCCGCCAGGGGGCCTACGAGCAGTACTTC. The chain employs TRBV4-1 and TRBJ2-7, with 7 bases aligning to TRBD1. This CDR3 has 16 amino acids. J lost 2 bases, V lost 0 bases, and 7 bases had no gene match. CDR1 is MGHRA, CDR2 YSYEKL, per germline.

This clone was recorded once. This rearrangement joins TRBV28 to TRBJ2-3; D is possibly TRBD2 (5 bases). Germline assignment: CDR1 MDHEN and CDR2 SYDVKM. The CDR3 sequence is 18 residues long. The germline V and J ends were trimmed by 5 bases and 3 bases, with 24 bases remaining between them. The CDR3 nucleotides are TGTGCCAGCAGTACCTGGCAGCCGAGGGCGAGGGCTACAGATACGCAGTATTTT. Protein sequence: CASSTWQPRARATDTQYF.

The J gene is TRBJ2-1, the V gene TRBV6-5, with 7 bases matching TRBD1. J gave up 0 bases and V 5 bases, and 4 bases lay outside the gene matches. The CDR3 runs to 15 residues. Germline-derived CDR1 and CDR2 are MNHEY and SVGAGI. The CDR3: CASSRQGNSYNEQFF. CDR3 bases: TGTGCCAGCAGTAGACAGGGAAACTCCTACAATGAGCAGTTCTTC.

The chain uses TRBV5-4 and TRBJ2-4; the D gene is possibly TRBD2 (6 bases). Germline loops: CDR1 SGHNT, CDR2 YYREEE (reference sequence). The V end was cut by 0 bases, the J end by 0 bases, with 10 bases between. The CDR3 is 16 residues long. CDR3 region: CASSLVPGLAKNIQYF. CDR3 bases: TGTGCCAGCAGCTTGGTGCCGGGACTAGCCAAAAACATTCAGTACTTC.

This clone has just a few counts. The chain combines TRBV30 with TRBJ2-5, with 11 nucleotides matching TRBD2. The CDR3 sequence is 13 residues long. The germline CDR1 and CDR2 sequences are GTSNPN and SVGIG (reference sequence). The chain's CDR3 is CGLGLAVQETQYF. The CDR3 DNA is TGTGGATTGGGACTAGCGGTTCAAGAGACCCAGTACTTC.

The chain recombines TRBV11-2 with TRBJ1-6; D possibly corresponds to TRBD1 (5 bases). This CDR3 is 13 amino acids long. Trimming left V 1 base short and J 8 bases short, with 6 bases between. Germline V gives CDR1 SGHAT, CDR2 FQNNGV. Here the CDR3 reads CASSLVQDSPLHF. CDR3 bases: TGTGCCAGCAGCTTAGTACAGGATTCACCCCTCCACTTT.

V is TRBV13 and J is TRBJ2-1; 8 bases are shared with TRBD2. J was trimmed by 3 bases and V by 0 bases; bases with no gene match: 1. The CDR3 has 15 amino acids. In germline, CDR1 is PRHDT, CDR2 FYEKMQ (reference sequence). This CDR3 reads CASSLGLADYNEQFF. The CDR3 nucleotides are TGTGCCAGCAGCTTAGGACTAGCGGACTACAATGAGCAGTTCTTC.

The chain couples TRBV7-2 to TRBJ2-3; the match to TRBD1 covers 7 bases. This CDR3 has 13 amino acids. Germline CDR1 and CDR2: SGHTA and FQGNSA. Trimming took 9 bases from V and 0 from J; bases not matched to a gene: 3. CDR3 bases: TGTGCCAGTGGGACAGACAGCACAGATACGCAGTATTTT. Encoded protein: CASGTDSTDTQYF.

The chain has TRBV7-8 and TRBJ1-1, with D tentatively TRBD1 (5 bases). The CDR3 runs to 13 residues. CDR1 is SGHVS, CDR2 FQNEAQ, per germline. The V end was cut by 5 bases, the J end by 6 bases, with 13 bases between. Written as DNA, the CDR3 is TGTGCCAGCAGCCCAAGGGGTGGGGCTGAAGCTTTCTTT. Translating it yields CASSPRGGAEAFF.

The chain carries TRBV28 and TRBJ2-7; no clear D gene. From germline, CDR1 is MDHEN and CDR2 SYDVKM. The CDR3 has 11 residues. V was pared by 2 bases and J by 5 bases, with 4 bases between. CDR3 nucleotides: TGTGCCAGCAGTTTAATCGACGAGCAGTACTTC. Protein: CASSLIDEQYF. Full variable domain (missing parts from reference TRBV28 and TRBJ2-7): DVKVTQSSRYLVKRTGEKVFLECVQDMDHENMFWYRQDPGLGLRLIYFSYDVKMKEKGDIPEGYSVSREKKERFSLILESASTNQTSMYLCASSLIDEQYFGPGTRLTVT.

The gene calls are TRBV9 and TRBJ2-2; TRBD2 matches 7 bases. The CDR3 has 18 residues. The J segment lost 1 base and the V segment lost 1 base, leaving 10 bases of the junction unmatched. The germline V gene has CDR1 SGDLS and CDR2 YYNGEE. CDR3: CASSVLLPSGKNTGELFF. The CDR3 region has the DNA TGTGCCAGCAGCGTATTGTTGCCTAGCGGCAAGAACACCGGGGAGCTGTTTTTT. Using reference TRBV9 and TRBJ2-2 for the parts outside the CDR3, the full variable domain is DSGVTQTPKHLITATGQRVTLRCSPRSGDLSVYWYQQSLDQGLQFLIQYYNGEERAKGNILERFSAQQFPDLHSELNLSSLELGDSALYFCASSVLLPSGKNTGELFFGEGSRLTVL.

CDR3 nucleotides: TGTGCCACTAATCCTTTGGACAGGGTTGGAGGGACCCAGTACTTC. This encodes CATNPLDRVGGTQYF. The chain is built from TRBV10-3 and TRBJ2-5, with TRBD1 identical over 8 bases. The CDR3 has 15 amino acids. The germline CDR1 and CDR2 sequences are ENHRY and SYGVKD. J lost 7 bases, V lost 10 bases, and 17 bases had no gene match.

To note about this clone: Other DNA sequences within the sample encode an identical CDR3. V usage is TRBV5-1 and J usage is TRBJ2-1; perhaps TRBD2 as D (6 bases). There are 13 residues in the CDR3. Germline CDR1 is SGHRS and CDR2 is YFSETQ. Trimming stripped 4 bases from V and 4 bases from J, with 9 bases between. The CDR3, as DNA: TGCGCCAGCAGCCGGGACTCATACAATGAGCAGTTCTTC. Residues: CASSRDSYNEQFF.

The chain has TRBV5-4 and TRBJ1-3; TRBD1 is a possible D gene (5 bases). The germline V gene encodes CDR1 SGHNT and CDR2 YYREEE (reference sequence). The length of the CDR3 is 15 residues. Trimming took 0 bases from V and 2 from J, leaving 9 bases between them. The CDR3 is CASSLEAGTGNTIYF. CDR3 nucleotides: TGTGCCAGCAGCTTGGAGGCAGGGACTGGAAACACCATATATTTT. The full variable domain, in which reference TRBV5-4 and TRBJ1-3 provide the parts outside the CDR3, is ETGVTQSPTHLIKTRGQQVTLRCSSQSGHNTVSWYQQALGQGPQFIFQYYREEENGRGNFPPRFSGLQFPNYSSELNVNALELDDSALYLCASSLEAGTGNTIYFGEGSWLTVV.

This clone appeared a single time. The rearrangement links TRBV5-1 to TRBJ1-1, with 7 positions matching TRBD1. CDR3 length: 16 amino acids. After removal of 4 bases from V and 5 bases from J, the junction contained 14 bases not matched to a gene. Per germline, CDR1 SGHRS and CDR2 YFSETQ. The DNA for the CDR3 is TGCGCCAGCAGCCCAGGGGACAGCGGGCATCCGACTGAAGCTTTCTTT. This encodes CASSPGDSGHPTEAFF.

V usage is TRBV28 and J usage is TRBJ2-7; D is possibly TRBD2 (8 bases). This CDR3 is 15 amino acids long. V lost 4 bases and J lost 9, with 22 bases in between. Germline CDR1 is MDHEN and CDR2 is SYDVKM. The CDR3 bases are TGTGCCAGCAGTTCATATAGACAGGGCCGGGAGGGGCAGTACTTC. This encodes CASSSYRQGREGQYF.

The rearrangement joins TRBV5-8 to TRBJ2-3, with D possibly matching TRBD2 (6 bases). This CDR3 is 15 amino acids long. Trimming removed 0 bases from V and 4 bases from J, with 12 bases in between. The germline V gene has CDR1 SGHTS and CDR2 YDEGEE. The CDR3 DNA is TGTGCCAGCAGCTTGGGCGGGAAAGCCCCAGATACGCAGTATTTT. It specifies CASSLGGKAPDTQYF.

The CDR3 sequence: CASSLAGTGLSEAFF. In nucleotides, the CDR3 is TGCGCCAGCAGCTTGGCCGGGACAGGGCTCTCTGAAGCTTTCTTT. The V call is TRBV5-1, the J call TRBJ1-1; 9 bases match TRBD1. V shed 0 bases, J shed 6 bases, and the junction held 6 bases outside the gene matches. The length of the CDR3 is 15 residues. The germline gives CDR1 SGHRS, CDR2 YFSETQ.

V is TRBV5-1 and J is TRBJ2-6, with no clear D. CDR1 and CDR2 from the germline V gene are SGHRS and YFSETQ. The CDR3 has 15 amino acids. V was shortened by 4 bases and J by 3 bases, with 11 bases between the two germline ends. The CDR3 bases are TGCGCCAGCAGCCCCCTAAGCTTTGGGGCCAACGTCCTGACTTTC. This sequence encodes CASSPLSFGANVLTF.

The table lists this clone with a few counts. The V and J genes are TRBV9 and TRBJ2-3; TRBD2 matches at 7 bases. This CDR3 contains 15 residues. The germline CDR1 and CDR2 sequences are SGDLS and YYNGEE. V shed 5 bases and J 4 bases; nucleotides not matched to a gene: 10. The chain's CDR3 is CASSAAGELADTQYF. The CDR3 nucleotides read TGTGCCAGCAGTGCCGCGGGAGAGTTGGCAGATACGCAGTATTTT.

The chain has TRBV7-9 and TRBJ2-1; 8 positions agree with TRBD2. From germline, CDR1 is SEHNR and CDR2 FQNEAQ (reference sequence). This CDR3 spans 16 amino acids. Trimming cost V 6 bases and J 7 bases; bases outside gene matches: 14. This CDR3 is CASRGSGKPTSNEQFF. In DNA form, the CDR3 reads TGTGCCAGCAGGGGTAGCGGGAAGCCAACCTCGAATGAGCAGTTCTTC.